A selection of T cell receptor beta chains follows, all from one sample in a study of T cells expressing NK-cell markers. TCRdb reanalyzed the 5' RACE reads, giving one entry per CDR3 protein sequence and no DNA. This repertoire includes 350,000 to 450,000 distinct CDR3 sequences. The sequenced sample consisted of blood T cells: a sorted CD56 or NKG2C T cell subset, CD4+ or CD8+ T cells, or bulk PBMC T cells (not recorded which). Every receptor here comes from a man between 18 and 69 years old in good health. CDR3s include the opening cysteine and the closing phenylalanine or tryptophan.

>TRBV6-1|TRBJ1-1
CASSPQGTPVNTEAFF
>TRBV9|TRBJ2-2
CASSLRSEANTGELFF
>TRBV20-1|TRBJ1-5
CSAKTGRDQPQHF
>TRBV27|TRBJ2-7
CASSVLDRPPYEQYF
>TRBV2|TRBJ1-5
CASQRQQGSNQPQHF
>TRBV7-8|TRBJ1-4
CASSLPAGQGGRVGEKLFF
>TRBV27|TRBJ2-1
CASSFSSVAGGNEQFF
>TRBV9|TRBJ2-1
CASSVSERNYNEQFF
>TRBV6-1|TRBJ2-1
CASSRRDRGHNEQFF
>TRBV12-3/TRBV12-4|TRBJ2-3
CASSTRDRDTDTQYF
>TRBV15|TRBJ1-3
CATSNSGGFSGNTIYF
>TRBV3-1|TRBJ2-7
CASSQGFPPGHRSYEQYF
>TRBV19|TRBJ1-5
CASSVQGAGGNQPQHF
>TRBV7-9|TRBJ2-3
CASCGFTDTQYF
>TRBV5-1|TRBJ2-4
CASSTNSGANIQYF
>TRBV7-8|TRBJ1-4
CASSSVGFNEKLFF
>TRBV18|TRBJ2-6
CASSPLVNSGANVLTF
>TRBV5-1|TRBJ2-2
CASSLAWRSTNTGELFF
>TRBV7-9|TRBJ1-6
CASSPDGVSSPLHF
>TRBV7-2|TRBJ2-7
CASSPQTGGEQYF
>TRBV7-2|TRBJ1-1
CASSLRGGVTEAFF
>TRBV27|TRBJ2-1
CASSPLPGSLNEQFF
>TRBV7-8|TRBJ2-3
CASSLFERSGTDTQYF
>TRBV14|TRBJ2-3
CASSRITGTSGGADTQYF
>TRBV28|TRBJ2-3
CASSEPGTTDTQYF
>TRBV20-1|TRBJ2-1
CSARAPAYNEQFF
>TRBV12-3/TRBV12-4|TRBJ1-1
CASTKGYGDTEAFF
>TRBV5-1|TRBJ2-3
CASSLGTSDTQYF
>TRBV6-1|TRBJ2-3
CASSEQARRGDTQYF
>TRBV14|TRBJ1-6
CASSDRTLGNSPLHF
>TRBV20-1|TRBJ2-1
CSARGPLHQPYNEQFF
>TRBV28|TRBJ1-2
CASSNGVSSYGYTF
>TRBV30|TRBJ2-5
CAWSGGLKTQYF
>TRBV6-2/TRBV6-3|TRBJ2-1
CASSYSGGRSHNEQFF
>TRBV6-5|TRBJ1-1
CASSYQGLGTEAFF
>TRBV6-1|TRBJ1-1
CASSPGSNRRPEAFF
>TRBV6-5|TRBJ2-5
CASRLGTGRRETQYF